The present T cell receptor beta chain was sequenced within a study of patients and donors after allogeneic stem cell transplantation. There are a few counts of this clonotype. TCRdb ran MiXCR on the RT-PCR reads and lists one entry per CDR3 protein. Altogether about a million distinct CDR3 sequences are present, approximately 18% being singletons, with the ten largest covering 6%. The source material was blood, either unsorted or a sorted T cell fraction (not recorded which). The sequence was collected from a human donor who was either an allogeneic HSCT recipient or a stem cell or donor lymphocyte infusion donor (not recorded which). It is not recorded whose cells these are; they may come from a transplant donor.

CDR3 DNA sequence: TGTGCCACCAGCAGAGAGCCAGCCCTCGAGCAGTTCTTC. Its protein product is CATSREPALEQFF. This chain connects TRBV15 to TRBJ2-1; D unclear. The CDR3 runs to 13 residues. Germline loops: CDR1 LNHNV, CDR2 YYDKDF (reference sequence). V was trimmed by 0 bases and J by 10 bases, leaving 10 bases between them.